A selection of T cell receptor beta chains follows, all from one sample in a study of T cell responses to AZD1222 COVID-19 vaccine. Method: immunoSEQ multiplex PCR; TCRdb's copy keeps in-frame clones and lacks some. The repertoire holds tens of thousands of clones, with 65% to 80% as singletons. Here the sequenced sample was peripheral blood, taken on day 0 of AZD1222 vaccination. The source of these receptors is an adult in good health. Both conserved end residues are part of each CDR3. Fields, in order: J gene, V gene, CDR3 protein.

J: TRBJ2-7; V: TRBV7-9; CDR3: CASSSSSGRPSEQYF
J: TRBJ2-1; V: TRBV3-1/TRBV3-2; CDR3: CASSRHAGRSYNEQFF
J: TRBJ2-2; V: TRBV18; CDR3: CASSPVTGAGELFF
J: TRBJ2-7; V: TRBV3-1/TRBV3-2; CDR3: CASSYGAVTYEQYF
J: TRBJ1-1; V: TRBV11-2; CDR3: CASSYLGTEAFF
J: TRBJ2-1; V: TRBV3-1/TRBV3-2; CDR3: CAILEGPGRAPNEQFF
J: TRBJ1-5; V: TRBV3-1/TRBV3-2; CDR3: CASSQDGGVGDQPQHF
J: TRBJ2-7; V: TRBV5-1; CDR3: CASTTEGSYEQYF
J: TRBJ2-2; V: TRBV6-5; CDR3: CASSYVGTGVPGELFF
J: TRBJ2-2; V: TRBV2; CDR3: CASRTGRLAGEGTGELFF
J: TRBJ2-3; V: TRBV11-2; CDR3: CASSSDFYTDTQYF
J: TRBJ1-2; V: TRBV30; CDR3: CAWSVPQVNYGYTF
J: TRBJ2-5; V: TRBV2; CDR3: CASTWRGAQETQYF
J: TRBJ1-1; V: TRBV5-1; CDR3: CASSAGATGRNTEAFF
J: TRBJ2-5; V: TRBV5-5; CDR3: CASSLWGNQETQYF
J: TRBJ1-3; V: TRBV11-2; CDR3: CASSSPGQPFSGNTIYF
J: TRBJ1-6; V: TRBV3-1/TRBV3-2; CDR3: CASSQARESPLHF
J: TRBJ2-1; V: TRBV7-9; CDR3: CASGLVAYNEQFF
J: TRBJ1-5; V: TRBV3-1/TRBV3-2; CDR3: CASSPYSNQPQHF
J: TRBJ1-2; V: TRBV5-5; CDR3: CASSLAIKGAGDNYGYTF
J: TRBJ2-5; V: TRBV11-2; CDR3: CASSSQETQYF
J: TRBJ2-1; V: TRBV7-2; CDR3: CASSSTGTSGINEQFF
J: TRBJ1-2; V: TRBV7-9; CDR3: CASSLVDGYTF
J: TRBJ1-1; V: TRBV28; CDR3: CASSLGGLNTEAFF
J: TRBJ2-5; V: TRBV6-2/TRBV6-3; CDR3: CASSNGWDRGQETQYF
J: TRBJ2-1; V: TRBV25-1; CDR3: CASSEWDPMNEQFF
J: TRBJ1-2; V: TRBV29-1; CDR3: CTTGADYGYTF
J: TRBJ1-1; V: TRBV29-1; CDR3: CSVDNRGSPNTEAFF
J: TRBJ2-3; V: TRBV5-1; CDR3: CASRETGSDTQYF
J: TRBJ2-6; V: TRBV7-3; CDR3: CASSLQGTGANVLTF
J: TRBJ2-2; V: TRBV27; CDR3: CASSLLGRGTELNTGELFF
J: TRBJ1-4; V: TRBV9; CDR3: CASSVAAQGLELFF
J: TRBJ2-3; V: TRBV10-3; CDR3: CAISGVGGSASTDTQYF
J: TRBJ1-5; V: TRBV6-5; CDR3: CASSQEQINQPQHF
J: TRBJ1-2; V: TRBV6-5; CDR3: CASSYDASGGYTF
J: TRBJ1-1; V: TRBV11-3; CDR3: CASSSTGDTEAFF
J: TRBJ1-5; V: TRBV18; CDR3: CASSPTGVNQPQHF
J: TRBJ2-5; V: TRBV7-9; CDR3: CASSSGPGPVETQYF
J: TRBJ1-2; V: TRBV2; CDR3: CASVTQGAETGYTF
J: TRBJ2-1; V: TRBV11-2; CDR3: CASSIRDWGNEQFF
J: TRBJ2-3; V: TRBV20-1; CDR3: CSASFDSRTDTQYF
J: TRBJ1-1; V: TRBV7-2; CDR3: CASSSWTGYVTEAFF
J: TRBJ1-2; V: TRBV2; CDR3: CASMRNPPNYGYTF
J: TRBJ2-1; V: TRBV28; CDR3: CASSPIRRGSREQFF
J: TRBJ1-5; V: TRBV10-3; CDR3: CAISDVGGGYQPQHF
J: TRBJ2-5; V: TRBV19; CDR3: CASSIGQNQETQYF
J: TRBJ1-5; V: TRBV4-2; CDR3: CASSQGTGRYIGNQPQHF
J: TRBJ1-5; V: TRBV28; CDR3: CASSQRVGAQPQHF